These 4 T cell receptor beta chains originate from one sample sequenced in a study of spatial heterogeneity in lung cancer. TCRdb passed the 5' RACE reads through MiXCR, listing each CDR3 protein once. The data contain a few thousand distinct CDR3 sequences, roughly 8.5% of them singletons. Time point given: sample taken at primary tumor resection. TCRs were sequenced from unsorted whole RNA of tumor, nontumor lung or PBMC. The sample was normal lung tissue next to the tumor, taken at surgery. The receptor set was obtained from a male donor with early-stage non-small cell lung cancer.

This clonotype ranks as medium-sized. Since the library was made to target alpha chains, this beta chain is a stray read and its abundance is not meaningful. V gene TRBV29-1 combines with J gene TRBJ1-1; TRBD1 might be the D (5 bases). V gave up 5 bases and J gave up 4 bases, with 11 bases separating them. The CDR3 spans 12 residues. Per germline, CDR1 SQVTM and CDR2 ANQGSEA. In nucleotides, the CDR3 is TGCAGCGTTTCTAACGGGGGCACTGAAGCTTTCTTT. This codes for CSVSNGGTEAFF.

This clonotype has at least ten counts. A junction boundary mismatches the germline segment, possibly from a read error. This beta chain slipped into a library made for alpha chains as a stray read, so its size is not meaningful. The chain couples TRBV7-9 to TRBJ2-7, with 7 nucleotides matching TRBD1. The CDR3 consists of 14 residues. CDR1 is SEHNR, CDR2 FQNEAQ, per germline (reference sequence). CDR3 in DNA: TGTGCCAGCAGCTTGGGACAGTCCTCCTTCGAGCAGTACTTC. Amino acids: CASSLGQSSFEQYF.

This clonotype is judged medium-sized. This beta chain came through as a stray read in a library set up for alpha chains, and its size says little. The rearrangement joins TRBV7-2 to TRBJ2-7; perhaps TRBD2 as D (5 bases). The CDR3 has 13 amino acids. The germline V gene has CDR1 SGHTA and CDR2 FQGNSA. The V end lost 1 base, the J end lost 7 bases, and 11 bases lay between the germline ends. CDR3 DNA: TGTGCCAGCAGCTTAGATCGGAGAGGGGAGCAGTACTTC. This sequence encodes CASSLDRRGEQYF.

By share, this clonotype counts as medium-sized. This beta chain was picked up by a library intended for alpha chains and is off target, so its count carries little meaning. V usage is TRBV5-1 and J usage is TRBJ2-3, with D maybe TRBD2 (5 bases). The CDR3 length is 15 residues. CDR1 SGHRS and CDR2 YFSETQ come from the germline V gene. V was trimmed by 1 base and J by 0 bases, leaving 9 bases between them. This CDR3 reads CASSLIGGSTDTQYF. CDR3 nucleotide sequence: TGCGCCAGCAGCTTGATAGGCGGGAGCACAGATACGCAGTATTTT.